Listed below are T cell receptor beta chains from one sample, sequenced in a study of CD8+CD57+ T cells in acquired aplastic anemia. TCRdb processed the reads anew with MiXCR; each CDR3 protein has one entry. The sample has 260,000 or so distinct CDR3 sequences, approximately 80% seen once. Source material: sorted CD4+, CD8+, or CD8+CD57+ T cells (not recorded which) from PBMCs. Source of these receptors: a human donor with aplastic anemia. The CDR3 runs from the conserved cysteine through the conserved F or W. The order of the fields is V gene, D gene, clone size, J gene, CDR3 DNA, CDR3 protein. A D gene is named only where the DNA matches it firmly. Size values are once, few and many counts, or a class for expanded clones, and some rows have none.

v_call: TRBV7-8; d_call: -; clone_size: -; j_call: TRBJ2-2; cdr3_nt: TGTGCCAGCAGCTTAGACAGAGGCCATGGCGCGCAGTATTTTTTT; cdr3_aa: CASSLDRGHGAQYFF
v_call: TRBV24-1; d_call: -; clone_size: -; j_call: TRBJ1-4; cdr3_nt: -; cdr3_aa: CATSDLPGEPTNSTSGF
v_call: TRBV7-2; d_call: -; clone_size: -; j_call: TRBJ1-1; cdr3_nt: TGTGCCAGCAGCTTACCTCAGGCAGAAGCTTTCTTT; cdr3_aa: CASSLPQAEAFF
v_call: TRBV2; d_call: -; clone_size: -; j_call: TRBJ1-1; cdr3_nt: TGCGCCAGCAGGCTAGTGAACAGCGAAGCTTTCTTT; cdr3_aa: CASRLVNSEAFF
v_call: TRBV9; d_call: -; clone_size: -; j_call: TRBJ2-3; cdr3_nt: TGTGCCAGCAGCGTAGGAGCGGGTCCCTACAATGAGCATTTT; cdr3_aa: CASSVGAGPYNEHF
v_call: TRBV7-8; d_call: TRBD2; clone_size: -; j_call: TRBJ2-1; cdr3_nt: TGTGCCAGCAGCTTACCGGGAGGTGCCGATACGCATTATCAGTTCTTC; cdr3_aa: CASSLPGGADTHYQFF
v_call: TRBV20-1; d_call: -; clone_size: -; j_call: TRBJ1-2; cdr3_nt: TGCAGTGCTAGAGCACAGGTACGCAGTAACACCTTC; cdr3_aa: CSARAQVRSNTF
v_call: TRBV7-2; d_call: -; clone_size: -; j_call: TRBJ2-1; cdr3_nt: TGTGCCAGCAGCTCCCCACCGGGCCAGGGGATCGATGAGCAGTTCTTC; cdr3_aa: CASSSPPGQGIDEQFF
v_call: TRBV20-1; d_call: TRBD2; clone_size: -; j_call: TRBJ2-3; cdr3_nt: TGCAGTGCTAGGACTAGCGGGATCTTCACAGATACGCAGTATTTT; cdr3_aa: CSARTSGIFTDTQYF
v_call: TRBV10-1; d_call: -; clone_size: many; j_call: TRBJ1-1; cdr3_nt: TGCGCCAGCAGTGAGTCCCCCCCGGCCCGCTTTATGGTGAACACTGAAGCTTTCTTT; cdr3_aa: CASSESPPARFMVNTEAFF
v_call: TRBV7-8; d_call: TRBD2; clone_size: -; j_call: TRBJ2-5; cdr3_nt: TGTGCCAGCGGCATAGCGGGCGGGCCCGATACGCAGTACTTC; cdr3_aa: CASGIAGGPDTQYF
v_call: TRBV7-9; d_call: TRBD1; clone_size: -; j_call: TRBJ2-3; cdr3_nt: TGTGCCAGCAGCCCCGGGACAGTAGATCACACAGCTACCCAGTATTTT; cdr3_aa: CASSPGTVDHTATQYF
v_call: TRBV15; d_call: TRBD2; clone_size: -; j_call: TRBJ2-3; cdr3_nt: TGTTCCAGCAGCTTCCGGGGACTAGCCTATACGCAGTATTTC; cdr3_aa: CSSSFRGLAYTQYF
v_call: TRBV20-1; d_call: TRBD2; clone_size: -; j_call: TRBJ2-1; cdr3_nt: TGCAGTGCGACGAGGACTAGCGGGTACAATGAGCAGTTCTTC; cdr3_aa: CSATRTSGYNEQFF